This T cell receptor beta chain was recorded in a study of blood T cell repertoires in COVID-19. Study-level background: Acute-phase and convalescent COVID-19 samples originated in the United States, Italy and Spain.

Study members were between about 18 and 90 years old and lived in about two dozen US regions. Participant reports of clinical history set cohort assignment. Under the authors' procedure: Amplification from reference gene primers served as the basis for estimated nucleated cell counts. Method: immunoSEQ multiplex PCR; TCRdb's copy keeps in-frame clones and lacks some. D and trimming come from the DNA, and the V and J calls and clone size come from that table. This sample yields fewer than 350,000 clones, of which approximately 90% are seen a single time; approximately 2.4% belongs to the top ten. CDR3 size: 13 residues. Looked up from germline, CDR1 is SEHNR and CDR2 is FQNEAQ (reference sequence). V shed 5 bases and J shed 4 bases, with 11 bases lying between them.

This sequence joins TRBV7-9 and TRBJ1-1; weak D call: TRBD1 (6 bases). The sample was PBMCs or T cells enriched from blood (not recorded which). The sequence was collected from a woman aged 40 to 50 with acute COVID-19. This chain's CDR3 is CASSVRGGTEAFF. The CDR3 nucleotides are TGTGCCAGCAGCGTGAGAGGGGGCACTGAAGCTTTCTTT. The whole variable domain, remainder taken from reference TRBV7-9 and TRBJ1-1, is DTGVSQNPRHKITKRGQNVTFRCDPISEHNRLYWYRQTLGQGPEFLTYFQNEAQLEKSRLLSDRFSAERPKGSFSTLEIQRTEQGDSAMYLCASSVRGGTEAFFGQGTRLTVV.